Below are 17 T cell receptor beta chains sequenced from a single sample in a study of spatial heterogeneity in lung cancer. TCRdb called the 5' RACE reads again in MiXCR, with one record for every CDR3 protein. The sample consists of 12,000 or so distinct CDR3 sequences, approximately 14% of them appearing once. Time point of the sample: sample taken at primary tumor resection. Sequencing was performed on whole RNA extracted from tumor and nontumor lung tissue, or from frozen PBMC, and the material was left unsorted. Source: PBMCs, taken at surgery. The receptor source for this set is a female donor with early-stage non-small cell lung cancer.

This clonotype qualifies as medium-sized. This chain links TRBV29-1 with TRBJ2-3; D not certain. Germline V lookup: CDR1 SQVTM, CDR2 ANQGSEA. The CDR3 sequence is 13 residues long. Trimming took 2 bases from V and 4 from J, leaving 10 bases between them. The CDR3 DNA follows: TGCAGCGTTGAAAACGGTTTCCCAGATACGCAGTATTTT. It is translated as CSVENGFPDTQYF.

In its sample, this clonotype is medium-sized. The CDR3 DNA sequence: TGTGCCAGCAGTCCCCAAGGCGGGAGCTCCGAGCAGTACTTC. It is translated as CASSPQGGSSEQYF. The rearrangement uses TRBV6-6 and TRBJ2-7; 7 positions agree with TRBD2. Trimming took 5 bases from V and 6 from J; bases not matched to a gene: 10. Germline V lookup: CDR1 MNHNY, CDR2 SVGAGI (reference sequence). This CDR3 region has 14 residues.

This clonotype was observed at least ten times. V is TRBV29-1 and J is TRBJ1-2, with D tentatively TRBD1 (5 bases). The ends were cut back, 3 bases at V and 4 bases at J, with 21 bases in the middle. Germline CDR1 is SQVTM and CDR2 is ANQGSEA. The CDR3 loop spans 16 amino acids. CDR3 coding DNA: TGCAGCGTTGACGAGGCGTGGCAGGGTAACCGCTATGGCTACACCTTC. The encoded protein is CSVDEAWQGNRYGYTF.

The chain links TRBV2 to TRBJ2-2; D gene unclear. Deletions cut 1 base from V and 1 base from J, with 10 bases between. The length of the CDR3 is 16 residues. Germline lookup yields CDR1 SNHLY and CDR2 FYNNEI. Here the CDR3 reads CASSEEGPRNTGELFF. The CDR3 bases are TGTGCCAGCAGTGAAGAAGGCCCTCGGAACACCGGGGAGCTGTTTTTT.

The rearrangement links TRBV29-1 to TRBJ2-1; D perhaps matches TRBD1 (7 bases). CDR1 and CDR2 from the germline V gene are SQVTM and ANQGSEA. This CDR3 region has 13 residues. V was clipped by 5 bases and J by 4 bases, with 12 bases between them. CDR3 DNA: TGCAGCGTTCGGGCAGGGGGGTACAATGAGCAGTTCTTC. Its protein product is CSVRAGGYNEQFF.

This clonotype ranks as medium-sized. V gene TRBV7-3 combines with J gene TRBJ2-1; maybe TRBD2 (6 bases). The CDR3 runs to 13 residues. Trimming took 2 bases from V and 6 from J, leaving 8 bases between them. The germline gives CDR1 SGHTA, CDR2 FQGTGA. The CDR3 coding sequence is TGTGCCAGCAGCTTAGGAGGGCTCAATGAGCAGTTCTTC. Translated, it gives CASSLGGLNEQFF.

This clonotype has just a few counts. For the CDR3, the DNA is TGTGCCAGCAGCTTAGAGGCAGGGGACCCCTACGAGCAGTACTTC. Translated, it gives CASSLEAGDPYEQYF. V gene TRBV7-2 combines with J gene TRBJ2-7, with D possibly TRBD1 on 6 matching bases. Deletions cut 1 base from V and 2 bases from J, with 12 bases between. This CDR3 is 15 amino acids long. Germline V CDR1 and CDR2: SGHTA, FQGNSA.

This clonotype was observed at least ten times. The chain joins TRBV29-1 to TRBJ2-3; TRBD2 is a possible D gene (5 bases). The CDR3 sequence is 12 residues long. CDR1 and CDR2 (germline): SQVTM, ANQGSEA. Trimming shortened V by 7 bases and J by 1 base, and 9 bases separated the two germline ends. Written as DNA, the CDR3 is TGCAGCGCAGGTAGCGGCACAGATACGCAGTATTTT. It yields the protein CSAGSGTDTQYF.

This clonotype appeared many times. J is TRBJ2-4 and V is TRBV19; no clear D gene. Germline V gene lookup returns CDR1 LNHDA and CDR2 SQIVND (reference sequence). V dropped 6 bases and J dropped 3 bases, with 15 bases sitting between them. This CDR3 comprises 15 residues. In DNA, the CDR3 is TGTGCCAGTAGGCCCCCGGCAGGTGGCAAAAACATTCAGTACTTC. Its protein product is CASRPPAGGKNIQYF. The complete variable domain, with remaining parts taken from reference TRBV19 and TRBJ2-4, reads DGGITQSPKYLFRKEGQNVTLSCEQNLNHDAMYWYRQDPGQGLRLIYYSQIVNDFQKGDIAEGYSVSREKKESFPLTVTSAQKNPTAFYLCASRPPAGGKNIQYFGAGTRLSVL.

By proportion, this clonotype is medium-sized. The chain has TRBV12-3 or TRBV12-4 and TRBJ2-4; D might be TRBD2 (5 bases). The CDR3 is 12 amino acids. V lost 4 bases, J lost 9 bases, and 10 bases lay in between. The CDR3, as DNA: TGTGCCAGCAGTTCTTTTGCGGGCATTCAGTACTTC. This translates into CASSSFAGIQYF.

In its sample, this clonotype was seen once. The rearrangement joins TRBV29-1 to TRBJ2-1, with TRBD2 identical over 7 bases. The CDR3 is made up of 13 amino acids. The germline gives CDR1 SQVTM, CDR2 ANQGSEA. J lost 9 bases, V lost 4 bases, and 9 bases had no gene match. In nucleotides, the CDR3 is TGCAGCGTTGTGCGGGAGTTTATTGGTGAGCAGTTCTTC. Translation gives CSVVREFIGEQFF.

Only one count was recorded for this clonotype. The chain is built from TRBV7-9 and TRBJ2-7; 8 bases align to TRBD1. This CDR3 contains 15 residues. Germline loops: CDR1 SEHNR, CDR2 FQNEAQ (reference sequence). V trimming: 4 bases; J trimming: 7 bases; junction bases outside the gene matches: 12. The CDR3 DNA reads TGTGCCAGCAGCTCACAGGGGACAGGTTTATGGGAGCAGTACTTC. Translated: CASSSQGTGLWEQYF.

This sequence joins TRBV7-6 and TRBJ2-7; 7 bases map to TRBD2. Trimming removed 2 bases from V and 2 bases from J; junction bases left unmatched: 9. Germline V gives CDR1 SGHVS, CDR2 FNYEAQ. This CDR3 has 16 residues. CDR3 residues: CASSLQGREGPYEQYF. DNA of the CDR3: TGTGCCAGCAGCTTACAGGGCAGGGAGGGACCCTACGAGCAGTACTTC. Together with reference TRBV7-6 and TRBJ2-7, the CDR3 gives the full variable domain: GAGVSQSPRYKVTKRGQDVALRCDPISGHVSLYWYRQALGQGPEFLTYFNYEAQQDKSGLPNDRFSAERPEGSISTLTIQRTEQRDSAMYRCASSLQGREGPYEQYFGPGTRLTVT.

Sample share makes this clonotype medium-sized. The V and J genes are TRBV29-1 and TRBJ1-4; the match to TRBD1 covers 7 bases. Per germline, CDR1 SQVTM and CDR2 ANQGSEA. The CDR3 has 13 residues. The junction had 5 bases not matched to a gene; V was cut back by 7 bases and J by 3 bases. Here the CDR3 DNA reads TGCAGCGCCGCAAGGGGGCCTAATGAAAAACTGTTTTTT. It translates to CSAARGPNEKLFF.

This clonotype was found many times. The rearrangement joins TRBV25-1 to TRBJ1-1; D is uncertain. From germline, CDR1 is MGHDK and CDR2 SYGVNS. This CDR3 contains 13 residues. The V and J ends lost 0 bases and 1 base respectively, with 3 bases between them. The CDR3 reads CASSEYWNTEAFF. Written as DNA, the CDR3 is TGTGCCAGCAGTGAATATTGGAACACTGAAGCTTTCTTT.

This clonotype was observed many times. The chain recombines TRBV6-5 with TRBJ2-7; 7 bases agree with TRBD1. Germline trimming cut 7 bases from V and 4 bases from J; bases unmatched to any gene: 10. The CDR3 runs 14 residues. Germline V lookup: CDR1 MNHEY, CDR2 SVGAGI. For the CDR3, the DNA is TGTGCCAGCAACAAACAGGGGAGCTTGTACGAGCAGTACTTC. Its protein is CASNKQGSLYEQYF.

In its sample, this clonotype is medium-sized. The chain has TRBV28 and TRBJ2-7; no reliable D call. CDR1 is MDHEN and CDR2 is SYDVKM in the germline V gene. The CDR3 is made up of 12 amino acids. V gave up 6 bases and J gave up 4 bases, with 10 bases separating them. The CDR3 sequence: CASRGPLYEQYF. DNA for the CDR3: TGTGCCAGCAGAGGACCCTTATACGAGCAGTACTTC.